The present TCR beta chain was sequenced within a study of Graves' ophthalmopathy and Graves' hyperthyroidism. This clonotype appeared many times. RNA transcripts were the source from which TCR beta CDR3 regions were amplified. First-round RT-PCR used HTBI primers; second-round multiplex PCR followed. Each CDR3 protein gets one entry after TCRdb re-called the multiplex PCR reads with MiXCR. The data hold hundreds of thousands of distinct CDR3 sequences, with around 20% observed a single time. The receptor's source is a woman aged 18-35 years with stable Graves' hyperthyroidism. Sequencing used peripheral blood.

CDR3 DNA: TGTGCCAGCAGCGTAAGTGGGGCTAGCGTAGGTAGAGAGACCCAGTACTTC. It encodes CASSVSGASVGRETQYF. The V and J genes are TRBV9 and TRBJ2-5, with a tentative D call TRBD2 (6 bases). V gave up 1 base and J gave up 4 bases, with 20 bases separating them. CDR3 size: 17 residues. Per germline, CDR1 SGDLS and CDR2 YYNGEE.